This is a list of T cell receptor beta chains from one sample in a study of radiation and T cells in renal cell carcinoma. The data were produced by immunoSEQ multiplex PCR, yet TCRdb's version contains in-frame clones alone and is incomplete. Among about 26,000 clones listed, roughly 80% were seen once. Source: blood, taken from a patient whose treatment included radiotherapy and nephrectomy. These receptors came from a man aged 60-69 years with renal cell carcinoma. The conserved cysteine and the conserved F or W are not part of the CDR3 here. D genes are given only for firm matches.

TRBJ1-4 TRBV11-2 TRBD1 ASSSDQQGGNEKLF
TRBJ2-7 TRBV7-3 TRBD2 ASSLAMTSGSVFYEQY
TRBJ1-5 TRBV27 TRBD1 ASSSQGANQPQH
TRBJ1-3 TRBV6-5 - ASSYPGGNTIY
TRBJ2-3 TRBV4-3 - ASSQLRAATDTQY
TRBJ1-2 TRBV14 - ASSQGLQYGYT
TRBJ1-4 TRBV7-8 - ASSHTEWKVNEKLF
TRBJ2-7 TRBV6-1 TRBD2 ASSDPTSGRNSYEQY
TRBJ2-7 TRBV7-9 TRBD2 ASSPGRGEFDYEQY
TRBJ2-5 TRBV5-5 TRBD2 ASSPRTGTRETQY
TRBJ2-7 TRBV27 - ASSFARPRALSEQY